This T cell receptor (beta chain) came from a study of regulatory T cells in long-lasting Graves disease. At the level of the study: New Graves' disease cases had less than 3 months of antithyroid drugs. The study's findings and limits: Newly diagnosed patients shared about a thousand public clonotypes; persistent patients shared approximately 2,700.

This clonotype showed up just a few times. Its antigen is as yet unknown. Time point indicated: newly diagnosed GD, antithyroid drugs for less than 3 months. TCR sequences were obtained from RNA taken from PBMCs. The EDTA tubes were filled with 7.5 to 9 milliliters of drawn peripheral blood. Library construction for TCR beta used iRepertoire HTBI primers and Arm-PCR of CDR3 regions. TCRdb recomputed calls from the multiplex PCR reads with MiXCR, one row per CDR3 protein. The sample contains approximately 470,000 distinct CDR3 sequences, roughly 15% of which appear only once. This CDR3 contains 15 residues. CDR1 is MGHRA and CDR2 is YSYEKL in the germline V gene. V shed 1 base and J shed 3 bases, with 9 bases lying between them. These data also formed part of another study, on T cells in Graves' hyperthyroidism and ophthalmopathy. That work states: TCR CDR3 regions were first amplified by RT-PCR with HTBI primers.

The source material was peripheral blood mononuclear cells (PBMCs), sampled at new diagnosis, from a patient treated with antithyroid drugs. The chain recombines TRBV4-1 with TRBJ2-2; D gene unclear. The TCR comes from a man aged 40-49 years with Graves disease. This CDR3 is CASSQGLTDTGELFF. The CDR3 DNA reads TGCGCCAGCAGCCAAGGACTCACGGACACCGGGGAGCTGTTTTTT.